This T cell receptor beta chain is drawn from a study of blood T cell repertoires in COVID-19. Clones were read by immunoSEQ multiplex PCR, and TCRdb kept only the in-frame ones, dropping some. Among around 220,000 clones listed, about 86% were seen once. V was pared by 4 bases and J by 6 bases, with 8 bases of the junction left unmatched. Germline values: CDR1 SGHVS, CDR2 FQNEAQ. CDR3 length equals 16 residues. The chain recombines TRBV7-8 with TRBJ2-3; 12 bases agree with TRBD2. This receptor was obtained from a woman in her 50s with acute COVID-19. What was sequenced was PBMCs or T cells enriched from blood (not recorded which). The CDR3: CASSSASGRAADTQYF. CDR3 nucleotides: TGTGCCAGCAGCTCCGCTAGCGGGAGGGCCGCGGATACGCAGTATTTT.